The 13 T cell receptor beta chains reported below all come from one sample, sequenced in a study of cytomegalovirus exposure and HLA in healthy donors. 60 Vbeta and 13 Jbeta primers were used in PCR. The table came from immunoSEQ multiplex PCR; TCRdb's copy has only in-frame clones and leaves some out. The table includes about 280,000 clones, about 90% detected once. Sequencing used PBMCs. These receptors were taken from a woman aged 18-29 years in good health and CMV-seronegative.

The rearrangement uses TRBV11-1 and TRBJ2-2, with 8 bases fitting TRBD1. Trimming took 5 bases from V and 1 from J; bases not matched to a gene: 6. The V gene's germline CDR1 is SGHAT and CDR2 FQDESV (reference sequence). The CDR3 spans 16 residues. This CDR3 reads CASSLAGTGNTGELFF. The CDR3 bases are TGTGCCAGCAGCCTGGCCGGGACAGGGAACACCGGGGAGCTGTTTTTT.

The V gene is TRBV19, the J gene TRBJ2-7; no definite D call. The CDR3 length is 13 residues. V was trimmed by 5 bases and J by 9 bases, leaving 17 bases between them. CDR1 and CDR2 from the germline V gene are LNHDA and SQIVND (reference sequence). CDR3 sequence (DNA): TGTGCCAGTAGTCCGTCGCGCGGCCTAGGGCAGTACTTC. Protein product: CASSPSRGLGQYF.

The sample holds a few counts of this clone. The CDR3: CAWQGAGGYTF. The CDR3 coding sequence is TGTGCCTGGCAGGGGGCCGGGGGCTACACCTTC. The V gene is TRBV30, the J gene TRBJ1-2, with TRBD1 identical over 8 bases. Trimming cost V 5 bases and J 8 bases; bases outside gene matches: 4. CDR3 length: 11 amino acids. Germline V CDR1 and CDR2: GTSNPN, SVGIG (reference sequence).

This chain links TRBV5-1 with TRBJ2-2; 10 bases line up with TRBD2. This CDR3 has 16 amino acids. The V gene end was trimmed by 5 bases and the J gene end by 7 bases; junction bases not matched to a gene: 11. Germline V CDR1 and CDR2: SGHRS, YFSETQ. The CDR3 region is CASRPNLAGEIGELFF. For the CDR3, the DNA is TGCGCCAGCAGACCAAACCTAGCGGGGGAGATCGGGGAGCTGTTTTTT.

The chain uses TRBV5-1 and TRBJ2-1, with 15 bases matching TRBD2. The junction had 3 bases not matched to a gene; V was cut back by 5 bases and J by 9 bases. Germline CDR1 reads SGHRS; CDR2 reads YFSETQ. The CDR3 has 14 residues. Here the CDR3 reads CASSGTSGGSEQFF. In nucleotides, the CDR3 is TGCGCCAGCAGTGGGACTAGCGGGGGGAGTGAGCAGTTCTTC.

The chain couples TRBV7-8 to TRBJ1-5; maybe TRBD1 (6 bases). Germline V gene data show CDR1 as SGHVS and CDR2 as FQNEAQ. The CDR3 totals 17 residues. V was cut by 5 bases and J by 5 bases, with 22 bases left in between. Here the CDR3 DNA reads TGTGCCAGCAGCCCCCTGGGGTTGGGGGCTATGGATCAGCCCCAGCATTTT. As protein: CASSPLGLGAMDQPQHF.

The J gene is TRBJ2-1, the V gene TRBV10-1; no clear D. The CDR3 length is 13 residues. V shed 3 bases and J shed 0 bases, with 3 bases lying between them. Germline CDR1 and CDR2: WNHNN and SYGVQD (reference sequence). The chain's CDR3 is CASSEASYNEQFF. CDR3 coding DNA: TGCGCCAGCAGTGAAGCCTCCTACAATGAGCAGTTCTTC.

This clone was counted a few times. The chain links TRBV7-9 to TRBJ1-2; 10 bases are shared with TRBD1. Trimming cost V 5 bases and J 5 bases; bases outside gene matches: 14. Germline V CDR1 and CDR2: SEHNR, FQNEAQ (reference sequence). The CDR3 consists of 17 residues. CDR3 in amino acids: CASSRRDRGPLNYGYTF. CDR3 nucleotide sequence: TGTGCCAGCAGCCGCCGGGACAGGGGTCCCCTTAATTATGGCTACACCTTC. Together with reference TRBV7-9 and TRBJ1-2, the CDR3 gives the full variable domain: DTGVSQNPRHKITKRGQNVTFRCDPISEHNRLYWYRQTLGQGPEFLTYFQNEAQLEKSRLLSDRFSAERPKGSFSTLEIQRTEQGDSAMYLCASSRRDRGPLNYGYTFGSGTRLTVV.

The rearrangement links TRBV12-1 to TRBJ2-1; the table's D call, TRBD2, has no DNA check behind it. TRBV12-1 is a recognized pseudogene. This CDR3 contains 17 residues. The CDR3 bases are TGTGCCAGCAGCTACGATGATGGACTAGAGGGAAACAATGAGCAGTTCTTC. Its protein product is CASSYDDGLEGNNEQFF.

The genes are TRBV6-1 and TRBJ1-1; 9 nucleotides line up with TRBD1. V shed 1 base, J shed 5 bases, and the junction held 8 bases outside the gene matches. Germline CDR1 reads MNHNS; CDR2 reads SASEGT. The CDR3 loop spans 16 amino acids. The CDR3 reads CASSEDTGGGRTEAFF. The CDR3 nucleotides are TGTGCCAGCAGTGAAGATACAGGGGGCGGACGGACTGAAGCTTTCTTT.

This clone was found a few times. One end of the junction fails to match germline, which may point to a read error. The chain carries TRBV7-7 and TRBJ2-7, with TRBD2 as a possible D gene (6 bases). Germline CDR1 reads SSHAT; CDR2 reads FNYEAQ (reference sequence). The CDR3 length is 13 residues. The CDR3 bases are TGTGCTAGCAGCCCCTCGGGGGTGGGCGAGCAGTACTTC. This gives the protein CASSPSGVGEQYF.

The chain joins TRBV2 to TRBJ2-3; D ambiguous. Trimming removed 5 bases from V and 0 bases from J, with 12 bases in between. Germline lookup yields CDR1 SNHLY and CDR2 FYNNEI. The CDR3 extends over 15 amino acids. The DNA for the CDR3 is TGTGCCAGCAGTACTTTATCCACTAGCACAGATACGCAGTATTTT. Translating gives CASSTLSTSTDTQYF.

CDR3 in DNA: TGTGCCAGCAGCCAAGAAGGGGGGGCGATCAACTATGGCTACACCTTC. This sequence encodes CASSQEGGAINYGYTF. This sequence joins TRBV14 and TRBJ1-2; TRBD1 might be the D (6 bases). Germline assignment: CDR1 SGHDN and CDR2 FVKESK. Trimming removed 0 bases from V and 2 bases from J, with 13 bases in between. The CDR3 sequence is 16 residues long.